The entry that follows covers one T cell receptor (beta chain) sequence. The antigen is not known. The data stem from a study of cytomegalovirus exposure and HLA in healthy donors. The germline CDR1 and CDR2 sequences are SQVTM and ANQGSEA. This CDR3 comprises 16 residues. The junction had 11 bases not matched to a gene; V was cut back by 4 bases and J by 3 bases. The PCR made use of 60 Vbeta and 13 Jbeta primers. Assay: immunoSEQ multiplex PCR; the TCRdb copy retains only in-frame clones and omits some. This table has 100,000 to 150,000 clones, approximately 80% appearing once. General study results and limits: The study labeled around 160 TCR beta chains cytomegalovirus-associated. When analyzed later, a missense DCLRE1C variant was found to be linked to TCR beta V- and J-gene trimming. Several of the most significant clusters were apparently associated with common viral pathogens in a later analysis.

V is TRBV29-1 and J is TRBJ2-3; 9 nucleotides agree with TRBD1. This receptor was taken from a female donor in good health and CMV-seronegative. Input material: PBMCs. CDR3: CSVAGSGQGLTDTQYF. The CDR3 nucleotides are TGCAGCGTTGCGGGCTCGGGACAGGGATTAACAGATACGCAGTATTTT.